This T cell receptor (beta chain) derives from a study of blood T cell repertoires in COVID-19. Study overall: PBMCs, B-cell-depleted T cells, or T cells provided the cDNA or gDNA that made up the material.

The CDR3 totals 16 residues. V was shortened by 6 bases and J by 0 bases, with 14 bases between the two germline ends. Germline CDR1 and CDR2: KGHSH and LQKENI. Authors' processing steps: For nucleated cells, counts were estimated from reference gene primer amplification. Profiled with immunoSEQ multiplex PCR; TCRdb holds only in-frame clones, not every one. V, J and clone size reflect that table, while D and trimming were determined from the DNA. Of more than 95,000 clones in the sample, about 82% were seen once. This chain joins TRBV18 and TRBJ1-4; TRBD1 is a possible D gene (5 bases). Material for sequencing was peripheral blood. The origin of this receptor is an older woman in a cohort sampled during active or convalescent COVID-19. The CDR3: CASSSDSLATNEKLFF. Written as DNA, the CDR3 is TGTGCCAGCTCCTCAGACAGCCTTGCAACTAATGAAAAACTGTTTTTT.